The 19 T cell receptor beta chains below were found in one sample sequenced in a study of blood T cell repertoires in COVID-19. The assay was immunoSEQ multiplex PCR, and TCRdb's table has in-frame clones only and misses some. Among tens of thousands of clones, 80% to 90% were seen once, and the ten largest hold approximately 4%. Sequenced input: PBMCs or T cells enriched from blood (not recorded which). These receptors all come from a woman aged 35 to 49 with acute COVID-19.

The V and J genes are TRBV11-2 and TRBJ2-3, with D possibly TRBD2 on 5 matching bases. Germline-derived CDR1 and CDR2 are SGHAT and FQNNGV. The CDR3 sequence is 16 residues long. V lost 5 bases, J lost 2 bases, and 17 bases lay in between. This CDR3 reads CASSPAGDYFTDTQYF. In DNA, the CDR3 is TGTGCCAGCAGCCCAGCCGGGGATTACTTCACAGATACGCAGTATTTT.

The rearrangement joins TRBV28 to TRBJ2-5; D not resolved. CDR3 length: 15 residues. From germline, CDR1 is MDHEN and CDR2 SYDVKM. Trimming cost V 3 bases and J 3 bases, with 14 bases left between them. The CDR3 DNA reads TGTGCCAGCAGTTTCTCAAGAACAGCTAAAGAGACCCAGTACTTC. Amino acid sequence: CASSFSRTAKETQYF.

The table lists this clone with a count of one. This rearrangement joins TRBV9 to TRBJ1-4, with TRBD1 identical over 8 bases. Germline CDR1 is SGDLS and CDR2 is YYNGEE. The CDR3 length is 16 residues. V gave up 3 bases and J gave up 4 bases; unmatched junction bases: 8. The CDR3 DNA is TGTGCCAGCAGCGCTGGGGACAGGCCCGATAATGAAAAACTGTTTTTT. It is translated as CASSAGDRPDNEKLFF. The full variable domain, in which reference TRBV9 and TRBJ1-4 provide the parts outside the CDR3, is DSGVTQTPKHLITATGQRVTLRCSPRSGDLSVYWYQQSLDQGLQFLIQYYNGEERAKGNILERFSAQQFPDLHSELNLSSLELGDSALYFCASSAGDRPDNEKLFFGSGTQLSVL.

The chain carries TRBV5-1 and TRBJ1-1, with D possibly being TRBD1 (6 bases). Germline V gene data show CDR1 as SGHRS and CDR2 as YFSETQ. The length of the CDR3 is 14 residues. V was trimmed by 0 bases and J by 5 bases, leaving 11 bases between them. This CDR3 reads CASSLADSRTEAFF. CDR3 sequence (DNA): TGCGCCAGCAGCTTGGCGGACAGTAGGACTGAAGCTTTCTTT.

In this sample, this clone turned up a few times. The chain joins TRBV12-3 or TRBV12-4 to TRBJ2-4, with 14 bases fitting TRBD2. The CDR3 is 13 residues long. The J segment lost 12 bases and the V segment lost 8 bases, leaving 6 bases of the junction unmatched. The CDR3: CASGTSGSPNQYF. The CDR3 region has the DNA TGTGCCAGCGGGACTAGCGGGAGTCCCAATCAGTACTTC.

The chain combines TRBV5-1 with TRBJ1-1; 9 bases align to TRBD1. The V and J ends lost 4 bases and 6 bases, in that order; junction bases with no gene match: 10. CDR3 length: 15 amino acids. Germline V CDR1 and CDR2: SGHRS, YFSETQ. The CDR3 region has the DNA TGCGCCAGCAGCAAGAGGGACAGGGAGGGGGCTGAAGCTTTCTTT. As protein: CASSKRDREGAEAFF.

J is TRBJ2-4 and V is TRBV28, with a tentative D call TRBD2 (6 bases). The length of the CDR3 is 13 residues. Trimming left V 5 bases short and J 3 bases short, with 8 bases between. CDR1 is MDHEN and CDR2 is SYDVKM in the germline V gene. The DNA for the CDR3 is TGTGCCAGCAGTCACGGGGGCAAAAACATTCAGTACTTC. This gives the protein CASSHGGKNIQYF.

This clone turned up a few times. The rearrangement uses TRBV2 and TRBJ2-7; D may be TRBD1 (5 bases). Trimming pared 3 bases from V and 6 bases from J, leaving 9 bases between. Germline loops: CDR1 SNHLY, CDR2 FYNNEI. This CDR3 spans 12 amino acids. CDR3 loop: CASSDQTVEQYV. The CDR3 bases are TGTGCCAGCAGTGACCAGACAGTCGAGCAGTACGTC.

This clone rates as medium-sized. The V and J genes are TRBV6-1 and TRBJ2-1; 7 bases are shared with TRBD2. The germline V gene encodes CDR1 MNHNS and CDR2 SASEGT. The junction had 8 bases not matched to a gene; V was cut back by 3 bases and J by 6 bases. There are 15 residues in the CDR3. The CDR3 region has the DNA TGTGCCAGCAGTGATTCGGCTAGCGGAGGCAATGAGCAGTTCTTC. Its protein is CASSDSASGGNEQFF.

This chain joins TRBV20-1 and TRBJ1-2; D is unresolved. This CDR3 has 11 residues. V lost 6 bases to trimming and J lost 2 bases, with 7 bases between them. CDR1 is DFQATT and CDR2 is SNEGSKA in the germline V gene (reference sequence). The CDR3 DNA follows: TGCAGTGCGAGGATAAACTATGGCTACACCTTC. Protein: CSARINYGYTF.

This clone showed up just a few times. This chain links TRBV19 with TRBJ2-3; 9 bases are a match to TRBD2. The CDR3 loop spans 14 amino acids. Germline V lookup: CDR1 LNHDA, CDR2 SQIVND (reference sequence). V gave up 6 bases and J gave up 7 bases; unmatched junction bases: 8. CDR3 region: CASRAVAGAHTQYF. CDR3 in DNA: TGTGCCAGTAGGGCCGTAGCGGGAGCACATACGCAGTATTTT.

The rearrangement links TRBV5-4 to TRBJ1-1; 7 bases are a match to TRBD1. This CDR3 is 12 amino acids long. Germline values: CDR1 SGHNT, CDR2 YYREEE (reference sequence). The CDR3 sequence: CSTGTENTEAFF. The CDR3 region has the DNA TGTTCCACCGGGACAGAGAACACTGAAGCTTTCTTT.

This chain uses TRBV18 with TRBJ1-6; D possibly corresponds to TRBD1 (6 bases). Trimming removed 1 base from V and 8 bases from J, with 15 bases in between. Germline loops: CDR1 KGHSH, CDR2 LQKENI. The CDR3 has 16 amino acids. The DNA for the CDR3 is TGTGCCAGCTCACCACGGGGGGGGCAAGCGGATTCACCCCTCCACTTT. The encoded protein is CASSPRGGQADSPLHF.

The sample holds one count of this clone. The chain employs TRBV7-9 and TRBJ1-1, with unresolved D. The CDR3 spans 12 residues. V was shortened by 1 base and J by 6 bases, with 6 bases between the two germline ends. CDR1 SEHNR and CDR2 FQNEAQ come from the germline V gene (reference sequence). Here the CDR3 reads CASSLGGAEAFF. DNA for the CDR3: TGTGCCAGCAGCTTAGGGGGAGCTGAAGCTTTCTTT.

The CDR3 coding sequence is TGTGCCAGCAGCTTCCCCCAGGGGGTCGATGGCTACACCTTC. Translated, it gives CASSFPQGVDGYTF. V gene TRBV7-9 combines with J gene TRBJ1-2; 7 nucleotides agree with TRBD1. Trimming took 3 bases from V and 6 from J; bases not matched to a gene: 7. There are 14 residues in the CDR3. Per the germline V gene, CDR1 is SEHNR and CDR2 is FQNEAQ (reference sequence). The whole variable domain, remainder taken from reference TRBV7-9 and TRBJ1-2, is DTGVSQNPRHKITKRGQNVTFRCDPISEHNRLYWYRQTLGQGPEFLTYFQNEAQLEKSRLLSDRFSAERPKGSFSTLEIQRTEQGDSAMYLCASSFPQGVDGYTFGSGTRLTVV.

This rearrangement joins TRBV14 to TRBJ2-3; possible D gene TRBD2, 7 bases. Germline CDR1 reads SGHDN; CDR2 reads FVKESK. The CDR3 covers 17 residues. With 3 bases removed from V and 0 bases from J, the gap between germline ends came to 16 bases. The CDR3 DNA reads as TGTGCCAGCAGCCAGCTCAAGGGGGGGGGAAGCACAGATACGCAGTATTTT. Residues: CASSQLKGGGSTDTQYF.

The chain links TRBV6-5 to TRBJ1-5; 9 positions agree with TRBD1. V shed 6 bases, J shed 5 bases, and the junction held 2 bases outside the gene matches. The length of the CDR3 is 13 residues. Germline CDR1 and CDR2: MNHEY and SVGAGI. The CDR3 protein is CASRQGAYQPQHF. The CDR3 region has the DNA TGTGCCAGCAGACAGGGGGCCTATCAGCCCCAGCATTTT.

J is TRBJ1-2 and V is TRBV7-9; TRBD1 matches 7 bases. The CDR3 runs to 13 residues. Trimming removed 1 base from V and 4 bases from J; junction bases left unmatched: 0. The germline V gene has CDR1 SEHNR and CDR2 FQNEAQ (reference sequence). The CDR3 reads CASSLDRGYGYTF. The CDR3 DNA is TGTGCCAGCAGCTTAGACAGGGGCTATGGCTACACCTTC.

This chain joins TRBV3-1 (or the pseudogene TRBV3-2) and TRBJ2-7, with unresolved D. Trimming stripped 3 bases from V and 2 bases from J, with 11 bases between. The CDR3 extends over 14 amino acids. Germline V gene data show CDR1 as LGHDT and CDR2 as YNNKEL (reference sequence). For the CDR3, the DNA is TGTGCCAGCAGCCATCCTACTCGTACCTACGAGCAGTACTTC. Its protein is CASSHPTRTYEQYF.